The 5 T cell receptor beta chains below were found in one sample sequenced in a study of tumor-infiltrating lymphocytes in primary liver carcinoma. The researchers produced TCR beta cDNA from roughly 500 ng total RNA with a constant-region primer. For TCR beta, libraries were produced by three nested multiplex PCR rounds using slightly modified ARM-PCR. It was with TRBV1-TRBV30 forward primers and a C-beta reverse primer that the first two PCR rounds were run, at 10 to 11 cycles each. TCRdb used MiXCR to reprocess the multiplex PCR reads, holding one entry per CDR3 protein. The table includes about 70,000 distinct CDR3 sequences, about 72% detected once. The source material, roughly 18-31 mg of unsorted bulk tissue, was used to co-extract RNA and DNA. The sample was liver tumor tissue from sampling region 4. Subset meaning: tumor region T4, right-lateral pole. These receptors were taken from a man in his forties with primary liver carcinoma and hepatitis B virus infection.

This clonotype was counted once. The genes are TRBV30 and TRBJ2-6; maybe TRBD1 (5 bases). Germline V gene data show CDR1 as GTSNPN and CDR2 as SVGIG (reference sequence). CDR3 length: 16 amino acids. The V gene lost 2 bases and the J gene lost 18 bases, with 29 bases spanning the gap. The CDR3 coding sequence is TGTGCCTGGAGTAACAGTAGGCTCTCTGGGGCCAACATCCCGACTTTC. Protein sequence: CAWSNSRLSGANIPTF.

V and J are TRBV29-1 and TRBJ2-7; TRBD2 might be the D (5 bases). V lost 8 bases and J lost 5, with 22 bases in between. The length of the CDR3 is 14 residues. The germline gives CDR1 SQVTM, CDR2 ANQGSEA. CDR3 in DNA: TGCAGCCCACGAGAAGGGAGCAAGGGCCACGAGCAGTACTTC. Translated, it gives CSPREGSKGHEQYF.

The chain carries TRBV6-1 and TRBJ2-1; a weak D match, TRBD2 (5 bases). In germline, CDR1 is MNHNS, CDR2 SASEGT. The V end was cut by 7 bases, the J end by 0 bases, with 16 bases between. The CDR3 is 16 amino acids. The CDR3 DNA is TGTGCCAGCACTAAGGGCGGGCTTAACTCCTACAATGAGCAGTTCTTC. Encoded protein: CASTKGGLNSYNEQFF.

This clonotype was recorded many times. The J gene is TRBJ2-7, the V gene TRBV6-2 or TRBV6-3; 9 bases are shared with TRBD2. This CDR3 comprises 14 residues. Germline-derived CDR1 and CDR2 are MNHEY and SVGEGT. The V and J ends lost 7 bases and 0 bases, in that order; junction bases with no gene match: 4. In DNA form, the CDR3 reads TGTGCCAGCAACCTAGCGGGAAACTCCTACGAGCAGTACTTC. Translating gives CASNLAGNSYEQYF.

This clonotype was seen a handful of times. A much larger clone differs by one base, so this may be a read error. The rearrangement uses TRBV30 and TRBJ2-1, with TRBD2 matching over 7 bases. Per the germline V gene, CDR1 is GTSNPN and CDR2 is SVGIG (reference sequence). The CDR3 covers 14 residues. V was pared by 8 bases and J by 2 bases, with 9 bases of the junction left unmatched. The DNA of the CDR3 is TGTGCCCGGACGCGGGAGTTCCCCTACAATGAGCAGTTCTTC. It yields the protein CARTREFPYNEQFF.